A selection of T cell receptor beta chains follows, all from one sample in a study of Tregs in tolerant kidney transplant recipients. Sequencing used immunoSEQ multiplex PCR; TCRdb keeps in-frame clones, though not all of them. The repertoire holds about 64,000 clones, with roughly 98% as singletons. This material consisted of Tregs from blood, taken before the transplant. The source of these receptors is a human donor who received a combined kidney and bone marrow transplant. Both conserved end residues are part of each CDR3. Fields, in order: J gene, D gene, V gene, CDR3 protein. A D gene is named only where the DNA matches it firmly.

>TRBJ2-3|TRBD2|TRBV5-6
CASSSATGGDTQYF
>TRBJ2-1|.|TRBV18
CASSPSFEQFF
>TRBJ2-3|TRBD2|TRBV18
CASSPPSGGARDTQYF
>TRBJ2-2|.|TRBV30
CAWKMVRNTGELFF
>TRBJ1-5|.|TRBV21-1
CHRGTLNQPQHF
>TRBJ2-6|.|TRBV5-1
CASSLRGGIGGANVLTF
>TRBJ1-5|TRBD1|TRBV19
CASSDRGDQPQHF
>TRBJ2-7|.|TRBV7-6
CASSPSSYEQYF
>TRBJ1-1|.|TRBV29-1
CSVKTGYPLKAFF
>TRBJ2-2|.|TRBV19
CASSRTANTGELFF
>TRBJ1-2|.|TRBV27
CASSLTGLYGYTF
>TRBJ1-3|TRBD1|TRBV2
CASSGQGRNTIYF
>TRBJ1-2|.|TRBV28
CASSLPPGRPRGYGYTF
>TRBJ1-1|.|TRBV4-1
CASSQEGRDTEAFF
>TRBJ1-1|.|TRBV6-5
CASSYGGGSATEAFF